Shown below are 5 T cell receptor beta chains from a single sample sequenced in a study of T-cell reconstitution after alpha-beta-depleted transplantation in children. Molecular barcoding with unique molecular identifiers was used for the TCRbeta library. TCRdb recomputed calls from the PCR reads with MiXCR, one row per CDR3 protein. The sample holds some 590,000 distinct CDR3 sequences, under 12% seen once. Specimen: PBMCs from the stem cell graft donor, collected from the stem cell graft. Receptors were obtained from a human donor who donated a stem cell graft to a child with acute myeloid leukemia.

Many counts were recorded for this clonotype. The rearrangement links TRBV2 to TRBJ2-2; D gene unclear. Germline CDR1 SNHLY, CDR2 FYNNEI. This CDR3 has 11 amino acids. The V end lost 4 bases, the J end lost 7 bases, and 4 bases lay between the germline ends. CDR3 nucleotide sequence: TGTGCCAGCAGTGGGGGCGGGGAGCTGTTTTTT. Its translation: CASSGGGELFF.

V gene TRBV11-2 combines with J gene TRBJ2-2, with 9 bases fitting TRBD2. Trimming removed 2 bases from V and 4 bases from J; junction bases left unmatched: 2. This CDR3 has 15 amino acids. The germline V gene encodes CDR1 SGHAT and CDR2 FQNNGV. Here the CDR3 reads CASSLLAGTTGELFF. CDR3 in DNA: TGTGCCAGCAGCTTACTAGCGGGGACCACCGGGGAGCTGTTTTTT.

The V gene is TRBV24-1, the J gene TRBJ2-7, with TRBD2 matching 8 bases. CDR1 is KGHDR and CDR2 is SFDVKD in the germline V gene. The CDR3 has 14 residues. J lost 6 bases, V lost 5 bases, and 8 bases had no gene match. In DNA form, the CDR3 reads TGTGCCACCAGTGTTACGGGAGGGCCGGGCGAGCAGTACTTC. Amino acids: CATSVTGGPGEQYF.

The genes are TRBV23-1 and TRBJ1-5, with 10 bases fitting TRBD1. TRBV23-1 is designated an ORF whose function remains uncertain. The CDR3 runs to 15 residues. V shed 8 bases and J 6 bases; nucleotides not matched to a gene: 10. The CDR3: CASPQRGDRGQPQHF. CDR3 nucleotide sequence: TGCGCCAGCCCCCAAAGAGGGGACAGGGGTCAGCCCCAGCATTTT.

The V and J genes are TRBV7-8 and TRBJ2-5, with 10 bases fitting TRBD1. CDR3 length: 15 amino acids. J gave up 5 bases and V 5 bases, and 8 bases lay outside the gene matches. Germline values: CDR1 SGHVS, CDR2 FQNEAQ. The CDR3 bases are TGTGCCAGCAGCGATGGGACAGGGGCTGGGGAGACCCAGTACTTC. Protein product: CASSDGTGAGETQYF.